This TCR beta chain originates from a study of T cell repertoires in cytomegalovirus infection (dated by TCRdb to the late 2010s). Concerning the study at large: The HLA type of each donor mattered for the analysis, because public TCR beta signatures pointed to carriage of CMV infection along with the matching HLA type.

Broader findings and caveats from the paper: The ex vivo response was dominated by HLA-C-restricted CMV-specific TCR beta clonotypes, which also provided the single most frequent clonotype in two of eight donors. Carriers of CMV infection plus the relevant HLA type were discriminated by the cumulative frequency of public TCR beta family members in the study cohort and in an independent roughly 350-donor cohort.

The germline V gene supplies CDR1 SGHTA and CDR2 FQGNSA. V is clipped by 1 base and J by 0 bases, and the sequence between their germline boundaries is 10 bases long. From cysteine to phenylalanine, the CDR3 is 15 amino acids long. Only the CDR3 region is kept as DNA, spanning 45 bases read in frame from base 1. The sample was run on an Illumina HiSeq 1500. TCRdb ran its own pipeline on the public reads, namely fastp trimming at Q25 and MiXCR clone calling, and kept in-frame beta chains. CDR3 protein duplicates are merged, each entry listing the most common genes and DNA. The sample yields 200,000 to 300,000 distinct CDR3 sequences; 8% to 9.5% were counted once. Approximately 15% of the sample belongs to the ten largest clones. This clonotype has ten or more counts. It lacks a known antigen. Base qualities were left out, and no much larger clone turns up one base away.

This TCR derives from a human donor in good health (CMV status not recorded). Some clones in this sample may be carry-over from other donors' samples. Input material: PBMCs. The V gene is TRBV7-2 and the J gene is TRBJ2-7; the D element could tentatively be TRBD1 or TRBD2, as 5 bases agree for each. CDR3 reads: CASSLGGTVSYEQYF. The sequenced DNA: TGTGCCAGCAGCTTAGGTGGGACGGTCTCCTACGAGCAGTACTTC.